This T cell receptor beta chain stems from a study of early T cells in non-severe SARS-CoV-2 infection. Across the study: Chains were unpaired, as sequencing was done on bulk RNA from unsorted whole blood.

Each cDNA molecule carried a unique molecular identifier. Via MiXCR, TCRdb re-called the 5' RACE reads, giving one row per CDR3 protein. The table has about 100,000 distinct CDR3 sequences, over 10% seen once. The receptor was derived from an adult who was a healthcare worker with PCR-confirmed SARS-CoV-2 infection or an uninfected control (not recorded which). The sample was whole blood.

The CDR3 loop is CASSQDLMVDSEAFF. CDR3 in DNA: TGCGCCAGCAGTCAAGACCTAATGGTTGACAGTGAAGCTTTCTTT. The V call is TRBV23-1, the J call TRBJ1-1; possible D gene TRBD1, 5 bases. TRBV23-1 is filed as an ORF, its function uncertain. V lost 2 bases and J 7 bases, leaving 17 bases between the germline ends. The CDR3 consists of 15 residues.